Presented here are 14 T cell receptor beta chains from one specimen sequenced in a study of shared clonotypes between healthy human individuals. Sequencing used immunoSEQ multiplex PCR; TCRdb keeps in-frame clones, though not all of them. The data hold around 1.5 million clones, with 95% to 99% observed a single time. Sequenced material: naive CD4+ T cells sorted from blood. Documented subset: CD45RA+ positively selected. The receptor source for this set is a young man in good health.

V is TRBV5-1 and J is TRBJ2-1; TRBD2 matches at 7 bases. The CDR3 runs to 14 residues. Germline CDR1 and CDR2: SGHRS and YFSETQ. The J segment lost 7 bases and the V segment lost 4 bases, leaving 8 bases of the junction unmatched. In DNA form, the CDR3 reads TGCGCCAGCAGCATGCTAAGCGGGATAAATGAGCAGTTCTTC. It is translated as CASSMLSGINEQFF.

J is TRBJ2-7 and V is TRBV5-1; D might be TRBD1 (7 bases). Trimming removed 3 bases at V and 0 bases at J, with 16 bases between. CDR1 is SGHRS, CDR2 YFSETQ, per germline. CDR3 size: 16 residues. The CDR3 loop is CASSSEGATVSYEQYF. In DNA, the CDR3 is TGCGCCAGCAGCTCGGAGGGGGCCACCGTCTCCTACGAGCAGTACTTC.

The V gene is TRBV6-5, the J gene TRBJ2-7, with D perhaps given as TRBD1 or TRBD2 (6 bases each). The germline CDR1 and CDR2 sequences are MNHEY and SVGAGI. The CDR3 runs to 15 residues. V lost 1 base and J 1 base, leaving 11 bases between the germline ends. CDR3 nucleotides: TGTGCCAGCAGTTACTGGACGGGGGCGTCCTACGAGCAGTACTTC. Translation gives CASSYWTGASYEQYF.

The rearrangement joins TRBV9 to TRBJ1-2; D is perhaps TRBD1 (5 bases). The CDR3 covers 13 residues. Per the germline V gene, CDR1 is SGDLS and CDR2 is YYNGEE. The germline V and J ends were trimmed by 4 bases and 3 bases, with 10 bases remaining between them. For the CDR3, the DNA is TGTGCCAGCAGCCCCGACAGTGACTATGGCTACACCTTC. Its protein product is CASSPDSDYGYTF. Combining the CDR3 with reference TRBV9 and TRBJ1-2 gives the whole variable domain DSGVTQTPKHLITATGQRVTLRCSPRSGDLSVYWYQQSLDQGLQFLIQYYNGEERAKGNILERFSAQQFPDLHSELNLSSLELGDSALYFCASSPDSDYGYTFGSGTRLTVV.

The chain has TRBV6-6 and TRBJ2-2; TRBD1 aligns across 7 bases. The germline V gene encodes CDR1 MNHNY and CDR2 SVGAGI (reference sequence). The CDR3 sequence is 14 residues long. Losses at the gene ends were 7 bases for V and 5 bases for J; bases not matched to a gene: 7. CDR3 loop: CASIFGQATGELFF. CDR3 coding DNA: TGTGCCAGCATCTTCGGACAGGCGACCGGGGAGCTGTTTTTT.

The gene calls are TRBV30 and TRBJ2-7; D remains unclear. Germline CDR1 reads GTSNPN; CDR2 reads SVGIG (reference sequence). Trimming removed 5 bases at V and 0 bases at J, with 8 bases between. The CDR3 loop spans 12 amino acids. Here the CDR3 reads CAWELYSYEQYF. The CDR3 coding sequence is TGTGCCTGGGAACTTTACTCCTACGAGCAGTACTTC.

The chain links TRBV7-2 to TRBJ2-3; TRBD2 aligns across 13 bases. V lost 1 base to trimming and J lost 0 bases; unmatched junction nucleotides: 7. The CDR3 contains 19 residues. Looked up from germline, CDR1 is SGHTA and CDR2 is FQGNSA. The CDR3 coding sequence is TGTGCCAGCAGCTTAGGACTAGCGGGAGGTTTAACTAGCACAGATACGCAGTATTTT. It translates to CASSLGLAGGLTSTDTQYF.

This clone was seen once. The sample carries other DNA sequences with the same CDR3. The chain is built from TRBV9 and TRBJ2-2, with TRBD2 as a possible D gene (6 bases). Germline V gives CDR1 SGDLS, CDR2 YYNGEE. This CDR3 has 16 residues. V lost 2 bases, J lost 1 base, and 12 bases lay in between. The CDR3 sequence: CASSVGGTVNTGELFF. The CDR3 bases are TGTGCCAGCAGCGTTGGAGGGACGGTGAACACCGGGGAGCTGTTTTTT.

J is TRBJ2-7 and V is TRBV5-4, with 13 bases matching TRBD2. Germline V gene lookup returns CDR1 SGHNT and CDR2 YYREEE (reference sequence). The CDR3 is made up of 15 amino acids. The V and J ends lost 0 bases and 11 bases, in that order; junction bases with no gene match: 8. The CDR3 DNA reads TGTGCCAGCAGCTTGGGGACTAGCGGGGGAGGTAGGGAGTACTTC. It specifies CASSLGTSGGGREYF.

The chain uses TRBV9 and TRBJ2-1; 9 nucleotides line up with TRBD1. Germline V gives CDR1 SGDLS, CDR2 YYNGEE. This CDR3 is 15 amino acids long. V dropped 3 bases and J dropped 4; count of bases not matched to a gene: 5. CDR3 coding DNA: TGTGCCAGCAGCGCCAGACAGGGGGGTTACAATGAGCAGTTCTTC. Amino acids: CASSARQGGYNEQFF.

This chain joins TRBV18 and TRBJ2-4, with 7 bases matching TRBD2. Per germline, CDR1 KGHSH and CDR2 LQKENI. The CDR3 consists of 15 residues. J lost 2 bases, V lost 2 bases, and 3 bases had no gene match. Written as DNA, the CDR3 is TGTGCCAGCTCACCAATTAGCGGGCCCAAAAACATTCAGTACTTC. Translation gives CASSPISGPKNIQYF.

The rearrangement joins TRBV5-8 to TRBJ2-7; no clear D. Looked up from germline, CDR1 is SGHTS and CDR2 is YDEGEE. This CDR3 is built from 14 residues. The V and J ends lost 0 bases and 2 bases respectively, with 9 bases between them. CDR3 sequence reads: CASSLGLSAYEQYF. In DNA, the CDR3 is TGTGCCAGCAGCTTGGGTCTCTCCGCCTACGAGCAGTACTTC.

The gene calls are TRBV5-6 and TRBJ1-1; D unclear. CDR1 SGHDT and CDR2 YYEEEE come from the germline V gene. With 3 bases removed from V and 1 base from J, the gap between germline ends came to 10 bases. The CDR3 has 14 residues. The CDR3 DNA sequence: TGTGCCAGCAGCTCCTCTCCTTGGAACACTGAAGCTTTCTTT. This translates into CASSSSPWNTEAFF.

A single count supports this clone. The V and J genes are TRBV18 and TRBJ2-5; no definite D call. CDR1 KGHSH and CDR2 LQKENI come from the germline V gene. V lost 4 bases, J lost 2 bases, and 8 bases lay in between. The CDR3 has 13 residues. As DNA, the CDR3 is TGTGCCAGCTCACGTCAACAGCAAGAGACCCAGTACTTC. Translated: CASSRQQQETQYF.